The 23 T cell receptor beta chains below were found in one sample sequenced in a study of long-term antiretroviral therapy in people with HIV. The assay used was immunoSEQ (version v3.0), run at survey level. Repertoires were generated with immunoSEQ multiplex PCR, while TCRdb's copy carries only in-frame clones and drops some. The data show approximately 35,000 clones, with 70% to 90% seen just once and roughly a tenth held by the top ten. The source was unsorted PBMCs, collected 2.2 years after starting antiretroviral therapy. These receptors all come from a man younger than 30 with HIV.

This clone was detected once. The chain links TRBV7-9 to TRBJ1-2; D gene uncertain. Trimming removed 5 bases at V and 2 bases at J, with 12 bases between. Germline CDR1 is SEHNR and CDR2 is FQNEAQ (reference sequence). The CDR3 is made up of 14 amino acids. The CDR3: CASSGDILNYGYTF. The CDR3 DNA sequence: TGTGCCAGCAGCGGCGACATCCTAAACTATGGCTACACCTTC.

V gene TRBV9 combines with J gene TRBJ2-5; TRBD2 might be the D (6 bases). V lost 4 bases and J 5 bases, leaving 15 bases between the germline ends. The CDR3 has 14 amino acids. CDR1 and CDR2 from the germline V gene are SGDLS and YYNGEE. This CDR3 is CASSPLGGRETQYF. The CDR3 region has the DNA TGTGCCAGCAGCCCACTGGGGGGTCGGGAGACCCAGTACTTC. Drawing the rest from reference TRBV9 and TRBJ2-5, the complete variable domain is DSGVTQTPKHLITATGQRVTLRCSPRSGDLSVYWYQQSLDQGLQFLIQYYNGEERAKGNILERFSAQQFPDLHSELNLSSLELGDSALYFCASSPLGGRETQYFGPGTRLLVL.

The DNA of the CDR3 is TGTGCCAGCGGAGGAGGAATTAACTATGGCTACACCTTC. This encodes CASGGGINYGYTF. The V gene is TRBV28, the J gene TRBJ1-2; D gene uncertain. V was clipped by 8 bases and J by 1 base, with 11 bases between them. This CDR3 contains 13 residues. CDR1 and CDR2 (germline): MDHEN, SYDVKM.

V and J are TRBV29-1 and TRBJ2-1; no clear D. Germline V gene lookup returns CDR1 SQVTM and CDR2 ANQGSEA. The germline V and J ends were trimmed by 7 bases and 9 bases, with 7 bases remaining between them. This CDR3 comprises 9 residues. The CDR3 spells CSADAEQFF. The DNA for the CDR3 is TGCAGCGCTGACGCTGAGCAGTTCTTC.

The chain joins TRBV7-6 to TRBJ2-7, with 7 bases aligning to TRBD1. V trimming: 1 base; J trimming: 0 bases; junction bases outside the gene matches: 3. The germline V gene has CDR1 SGHVS and CDR2 FNYEAQ. CDR3 length equals 15 residues. Here the CDR3 reads CASSLEQGSSYEQYF. CDR3 coding DNA: TGTGCCAGCAGCTTAGAACAGGGGAGCTCCTACGAGCAGTACTTC.

The chain uses TRBV4-2 and TRBJ1-1; 10 bases match TRBD1. CDR1 and CDR2 (germline): LGHNA, YNFKEQ. V was clipped by 4 bases and J by 3 bases; unmatched bases: 2. CDR3 length equals 14 residues. CDR3: CASSLGQGDTEAFF. The CDR3 DNA reads TGTGCCAGCAGCCTTGGACAGGGGGACACTGAAGCTTTCTTT.

The chain couples TRBV4-1 to TRBJ1-2; unclear D gene. V shed 2 bases and J shed 8 bases, with 21 bases lying between them. CDR1 is MGHRA, CDR2 YSYEKL, per germline. CDR3 size: 16 residues. CDR3 loop: CASSQRLMTGRYGYTF. CDR3 nucleotide sequence: TGCGCCAGCAGCCAACGGTTGATGACGGGTCGGTACGGCTACACCTTC.

CDR3 nucleotides: TGTGCCAGTAGTATGGAGCAGGGACAGATGAACACTGAAGCTTTCTTT. Amino acids: CASSMEQGQMNTEAFF. The J gene is TRBJ1-1, the V gene TRBV19; 7 nucleotides align to TRBD1. J was trimmed by 0 bases and V by 3 bases; bases with no gene match: 7. The CDR3 loop spans 16 amino acids. CDR1 LNHDA and CDR2 SQIVND come from the germline V gene (reference sequence).

The chain links TRBV29-1 to TRBJ1-1, with D unresolved. Germline V CDR1 and CDR2: SQVTM, ANQGSEA. V was shortened by 4 bases and J by 6 bases, with 9 bases between the two germline ends. This CDR3 has 11 residues. The CDR3 DNA is TGCAGCGTTGGTGGTGGGTCTGAAGCTTTCTTT. Residues: CSVGGGSEAFF.

The CDR3 here is CASSIDQGPQEQFF. The CDR3 nucleotides read TGTGCCAGTAGTATAGATCAGGGCCCGCAGGAGCAGTTCTTC. The chain joins TRBV19 to TRBJ2-1; weak D call: TRBD1 (5 bases). V shed 0 bases and J shed 10 bases, with 13 bases lying between them. Per germline, CDR1 LNHDA and CDR2 SQIVND (reference sequence). There are 14 residues in the CDR3.

The rearrangement uses TRBV7-3 and TRBJ2-3; the D is unclear. The CDR3 covers 12 residues. Germline-derived CDR1 and CDR2 are SGHTA and FQGTGA. Trimming pared 4 bases from V and 7 bases from J, leaving 9 bases between. CDR3 loop: CASSSPGNTQYF. CDR3 DNA: TGTGCCAGCAGCTCCCCCGGCAATACGCAGTATTTT.

The chain carries TRBV6-5 and TRBJ2-7; 7 bases are a match to TRBD1. Germline V gene sequence: CDR1 MNHEY, CDR2 SVGAGI. The CDR3 length is 13 residues. V lost 7 bases, J lost 2 bases, and 5 bases stayed unmatched. The DNA for the CDR3 is TGTGCCAGCACGACAGGGTTCACCTACGAGCAGTACTTC. Its translation: CASTTGFTYEQYF.

The chain is built from TRBV4-2 and TRBJ2-4; a possible D gene is TRBD1 (5 bases). This CDR3 is 17 amino acids long. Looked up from germline, CDR1 is LGHNA and CDR2 is YNFKEQ. The V end lost 0 bases, the J end lost 2 bases, and 14 bases lay between the germline ends. The CDR3, as DNA: TGTGCCAGCAGCCAAGATCTACGGGCAGGGACCAAAAACATTCAGTACTTC. This gives the protein CASSQDLRAGTKNIQYF.

This sequence joins TRBV7-3 and TRBJ2-5; 9 positions match TRBD1. The CDR3 length is 15 residues. J gave up 5 bases and V 5 bases, and 9 bases lay outside the gene matches. CDR1 SGHTA and CDR2 FQGTGA come from the germline V gene. The CDR3 sequence: CASSPRSGTGETQYF. The CDR3 DNA is TGTGCCAGCAGCCCGAGAAGTGGGACAGGGGAGACCCAGTACTTC.

Concerning this clone itself: A single base is all that separates this from a far larger clone, so a read error is likely. For the CDR3, the DNA is TGTGCCATCAGCCCTGACCAGTACAATGAGCAGTTCTTC. Its translation is CAISPDQYNEQFF. The chain is built from TRBV10-3 and TRBJ2-1; D is undetermined. The germline V and J ends were trimmed by 6 bases and 4 bases, with 10 bases remaining between them. CDR3 length: 13 amino acids. Germline V lookup: CDR1 ENHRY, CDR2 SYGVKD.

The rearrangement links TRBV7-9 to TRBJ1-5; D is undetermined. V lost 3 bases to trimming and J lost 4 bases, with 4 bases between them. Germline loops: CDR1 SEHNR, CDR2 FQNEAQ (reference sequence). CDR3 length equals 12 residues. This CDR3 is CASSFLNQPQHF. CDR3 nucleotide sequence: TGTGCCAGCAGCTTTCTAAATCAGCCCCAGCATTTT.

V and J are TRBV7-2 and TRBJ2-2; D tentatively fits TRBD1 or TRBD2 (5 bases each). The CDR3 extends over 15 amino acids. With 1 base removed from V and 5 bases from J, the gap between germline ends came to 11 bases. The V gene's germline CDR1 is SGHTA and CDR2 FQGNSA. The CDR3 nucleotides read TGTGCCAGCAGCTTAGGGGTCTGGGGGACCGGGGAGCTGTTTTTT. Translating gives CASSLGVWGTGELFF. The variable domain in full, with the rest retrieved from reference TRBV7-2 and TRBJ2-2, is GAGVSQSPSNKVTEKGKDVELRCDPISGHTALYWYRQSLGQGLEFLIYFQGNSAPDKSGLPSDRFSAERTGGSVSTLTIQRTQQEDSAVYLCASSLGVWGTGELFFGEGSRLTVL.

The CDR3 is CASSLSQGLRYNEQFF. The CDR3 nucleotides read TGTGCCAGCAGCCTCTCACAGGGATTAAGGTACAATGAGCAGTTCTTC. The chain carries TRBV7-9 and TRBJ2-1; a possible D gene is TRBD1 (6 bases). Germline V gives CDR1 SEHNR, CDR2 FQNEAQ (reference sequence). This CDR3 spans 16 amino acids. Trimming left V 5 bases short and J 4 bases short, with 18 bases between.

The chain joins TRBV9 to TRBJ1-3, with D unresolved. The ends were cut back, 0 bases at V and 0 bases at J, with 13 bases in the middle. This CDR3 contains 17 residues. Germline-derived CDR1 and CDR2 are SGDLS and YYNGEE. CDR3 DNA: TGTGCCAGCAGCGTAGCTCTTAACAGATACTCTGGAAACACCATATATTTT. It yields the protein CASSVALNRYSGNTIYF.

The rearrangement links TRBV28 to TRBJ2-7; D is ambiguous. This CDR3 spans 14 amino acids. The germline V and J ends were trimmed by 3 bases and 1 base, with 10 bases remaining between them. CDR1 and CDR2 from the germline V gene are MDHEN and SYDVKM. CDR3 sequence reads: CASSFRVRSYEQYF. The CDR3 DNA reads TGTGCCAGCAGTTTTAGGGTCCGGTCCTACGAGCAGTACTTC.

V gene TRBV7-3 combines with J gene TRBJ1-2; no definite D call. This CDR3 region has 15 residues. Per germline, CDR1 SGHTA and CDR2 FQGTGA. Deletions cut 2 bases from V and 4 bases from J, with 14 bases between. The CDR3 reads CASSLVPDQSYGYTF. The CDR3, as DNA: TGTGCCAGCAGCTTAGTTCCCGACCAAAGCTATGGCTACACCTTC.

The chain employs TRBV7-6 and TRBJ2-3, with 9 bases lining up with TRBD2. Unmatched junction bases numbered 3, after V lost 3 bases and J lost 2 bases. There are 15 residues in the CDR3. Germline V gives CDR1 SGHVS, CDR2 FNYEAQ. CDR3 in amino acids: CASSLIAGVTDTQYF. The CDR3 DNA is TGTGCCAGCAGCTTGATAGCGGGGGTCACAGATACGCAGTATTTT.

This clone was counted once. In nucleotides, the CDR3 is TGTGCCAGCAGGGCTAGCGGGAGACCCGAGCAGTACTTC. Its translation: CASRASGRPEQYF. The gene calls are TRBV28 and TRBJ2-7, with 10 bases fitting TRBD2. This CDR3 region has 13 residues. Trimming took 6 bases from V and 6 from J; bases not matched to a gene: 5. Germline V gene lookup returns CDR1 MDHEN and CDR2 SYDVKM.